The rows below give T cell receptor beta chains drawn from one sample of a study of blood T cell repertoires in COVID-19. Only in-frame clones appear in the TCRdb table, and some are missing; sequencing was by immunoSEQ multiplex PCR. The sample shows some 250,000 clones, around 90% of them seen only once. The material sequenced was peripheral blood. Receptors originate from a man in his 60s who had recovered from COVID-19. CDR3s include the opening cysteine and the closing phenylalanine or tryptophan. The order of the fields is D gene, clone size, CDR3 length, V gene, J gene, CDR3 protein, CDR3 DNA. D genes are given only for firm matches. A row's size may be missing; if present it is once, few, many or a size class.

NA	NA	11	TRBV20-1	TRBJ2-1	CSATIYNEQFF	TGCAGTGCTACCATTTACAATGAGCAGTTCTTC
NA	few	13	TRBV6-6	TRBJ1-5	CASSPRGNQPQHF	TGTGCCAGCAGTCCGAGGGGGAATCAGCCCCAGCATTTT
TRBD1	NA	14	TRBV6-5	TRBJ2-7	CASRPPGQNYEQYF	TGTGCCAGCAGGCCTCCGGGACAGAACTACGAGCAGTACTTC
NA	NA	17	TRBV2	TRBJ2-2	CASSESHRVWDTGELFF	TGTGCCAGCAGCGAATCCCACAGGGTATGGGACACCGGGGAGCTGTTTTTT
NA	NA	13	TRBV6-5	TRBJ1-2	CASSYRDTFPYTF	TGTGCCAGCAGTTACCGGGACACCTTCCCCTACACCTTC
TRBD1	NA	17	TRBV4-2	TRBJ2-5	CASSQEGTGRGRETQYF	TGTGCCAGCAGCCAAGAAGGGACAGGGAGGGGAAGGGAGACCCAGTACTTC
NA	once	13	TRBV7-9	TRBJ2-7	CASSATGSYEQYF	TGTGCCAGCAGCGCTACAGGATCCTACGAGCAGTACTTC
TRBD1	NA	14	TRBV19	TRBJ2-3	CASSRGTGGDTQYF	TGTGCCAGTAGTAGGGGGACAGGGGGGGATACGCAGTATTTT
NA	NA	14	TRBV6-5	TRBJ2-7	CASTRSQGFYEQYF	TGTGCCAGCACCCGCTCCCAGGGATTCTACGAGCAGTACTTC
NA	NA	16	TRBV9	TRBJ1-5	CASSVGGQYSNQPQHF	TGTGCCAGCAGCGTAGGAGGGCAGTATAGCAATCAGCCCCAGCATTTT
NA	NA	13	TRBV11-2	TRBJ1-1	CASSSLWTSGAFF	TGTGCCAGCAGCTCCCTATGGACGAGCGGAGCTTTCTTT
NA	NA	16	TRBV11-2	TRBJ2-5	CASSLGRGAEQETQYF	TGTGCCAGCAGCTTAGGCAGGGGCGCAGAGCAAGAGACCCAGTACTTC
TRBD1	NA	13	TRBV6-4	TRBJ1-2	CASSADRVSGHTF	TGTGCCAGCAGTGCGGACAGGGTGAGCGGTCACACCTTC
NA	NA	16	TRBV27	TRBJ1-1	CASSRRTVYMNTEAFF	TGTGCCAGCAGTCGACGGACAGTTTATATGAACACTGAAGCTTTCTTT
NA	NA	16	TRBV12-5	TRBJ1-1	CASGLVFHREGTEAFF	TGTGCTAGTGGTTTGGTATTTCATAGGGAGGGCACTGAAGCTTTCTTT
NA	NA	15	TRBV19	TRBJ2-5	CASSIQGLIEETQYF	TGTGCCAGTAGTATTCAGGGGTTGATTGAAGAGACCCAGTACTTC
TRBD1	NA	15	TRBV6-5	TRBJ2-7	CASSHVRQGAVEQYF	TGTGCCAGCAGCCACGTACGGCAGGGGGCCGTTGAGCAGTACTTC
NA	NA	16	TRBV7-6	TRBJ2-3	CASSTFPGGGTDTQYF	TGTGCCAGCAGCACTTTCCCTGGAGGGGGCACAGATACGCAGTATTTT
NA	NA	13	TRBV23-1	TRBJ1-1	CASSHPRGTEAFF	TGCGCCAGCAGTCACCCTCGAGGCACTGAAGCTTTCTTT